This passage covers 10 T cell receptor beta chains from one sample sequenced in a study of T-cell reconstitution after alpha-beta-depleted transplantation in children. As it was prepared, the TCRbeta library received unique molecular identifiers. MiXCR, applied by TCRdb to the PCR reads, yields one record per CDR3 protein. The repertoire consists of about 980,000 distinct CDR3 sequences, with roughly 31% occurring once and the leading ten covering over 25%. Here the sequenced sample was PBMCs, mostly from graft donor cells, taken 360 days after TCRalphabeta/CD19-depleted stem cell transplant. These receptors were obtained from a boy younger than two who had a stem cell transplant for SCID, so the T cells may come from the graft donor.

V and J are TRBV5-1 and TRBJ1-1; the match to TRBD1 covers 7 bases. This CDR3 has 16 residues. Germline V lookup: CDR1 SGHRS, CDR2 YFSETQ. The V and J ends lost 3 bases and 1 base, in that order; junction bases with no gene match: 9. Written as DNA, the CDR3 is TGCGCCAGCAGCTCCTTCGGGGGACAGAAGAACACTGAAGCTTTCTTT. This codes for CASSSFGGQKNTEAFF.

CDR3 nucleotide sequence: TGCGCCAGCAGCTTCGAGGGACAGGGCACAGATACGCAGTATTTT. Protein product: CASSFEGQGTDTQYF. The gene calls are TRBV5-1 and TRBJ2-3; 8 nucleotides line up with TRBD1. J was trimmed by 1 base and V by 2 bases; bases with no gene match: 3. Per the germline V gene, CDR1 is SGHRS and CDR2 is YFSETQ. This CDR3 spans 15 amino acids.

This chain uses TRBV7-6 with TRBJ2-2; 8 bases are a match to TRBD1. The CDR3 has 17 residues. The V segment lost 2 bases and the J segment 6 bases; nucleotides outside the gene matches: 11. The germline gives CDR1 SGHVS, CDR2 FNYEAQ. The CDR3 coding sequence is TGTGCCAGCAGCTTATTAGGGCAGGGGGCCCGGGCCGGGGAGCTGTTTTTT. Residues: CASSLLGQGARAGELFF.

The CDR3 nucleotides are TGTGCCAGCAGTTTACGGTACAGGACTAGCGGGCAAGAGACCCAGTACTTC. As protein: CASSLRYRTSGQETQYF. J is TRBJ2-5 and V is TRBV12-3 or TRBV12-4; TRBD2 aligns across 11 bases. V lost 2 bases and J lost 2; bases outside the gene matches: 7. This CDR3 spans 17 amino acids.

Only a few counts were recorded for this clonotype. The V gene is TRBV7-8, the J gene TRBJ2-1; maybe TRBD1 (6 bases). CDR1 SGHVS and CDR2 FQNEAQ come from the germline V gene. The CDR3 sequence is 15 residues long. Trimming removed 5 bases from V and 2 bases from J, with 13 bases in between. The CDR3 spells CASSRRDTTYNEQFF. CDR3 coding DNA: TGTGCCAGCAGCCGCCGGGACACCACCTACAATGAGCAGTTCTTC. Supplemented by reference TRBV7-8 and TRBJ2-1, the full variable domain reads GAGVSQSPRYKVAKRGQDVALRCDPISGHVSLFWYQQALGQGPEFLTYFQNEAQLDKSGLPSDRFFAERPEGSVSTLKIQRTQQEDSAVYLCASSRRDTTYNEQFFGPGTRLTVL.

The V call is TRBV7-8, the J call TRBJ2-2; D is unresolved. Germline assignment: CDR1 SGHVS and CDR2 FQNEAQ. The V end lost 3 bases, the J end lost 1 base, and 15 bases lay between the germline ends. The CDR3 loop spans 17 amino acids. CDR3 protein: CASSFSPTELNTGELFF. In nucleotides, the CDR3 is TGTGCCAGCAGCTTTAGTCCTACGGAGCTGAACACCGGGGAGCTGTTTTTT.

This rearrangement joins TRBV29-1 to TRBJ2-1, with D tentatively TRBD2 (7 bases). The length of the CDR3 is 13 residues. V lost 3 bases, J lost 7 bases, and 13 bases lay in between. CDR1 is SQVTM and CDR2 is ANQGSEA in the germline V gene. The CDR3 sequence is CSVERGQGNEQFF. The CDR3 bases are TGCAGCGTTGAGCGGGGGCAGGGGAATGAGCAGTTCTTC.

The chain has TRBV7-2 and TRBJ2-5, with a possible D match to TRBD2 (6 bases). The CDR3 totals 14 residues. Germline CDR1 reads SGHTA; CDR2 reads FQGNSA. V was cut by 10 bases and J by 2 bases, with 17 bases left in between. The CDR3 loop reads CATSGAGRQETQYF. DNA of the CDR3: TGTGCCACTTCCGGGGCGGGGAGACAAGAGACCCAGTACTTC. Based on the CDR3 plus reference TRBV7-2 and TRBJ2-5, the full variable domain is GAGVSQSPSNKVTEKGKDVELRCDPISGHTALYWYRQSLGQGLEFLIYFQGNSAPDKSGLPSDRFSAERTGGSVSTLTIQRTQQEDSAVYLCATSGAGRQETQYFGPGTRLLVL.

The table lists this clonotype with a few counts. The chain couples TRBV12-3 or TRBV12-4 to TRBJ2-5, with 8 bases matching TRBD2. This CDR3 is built from 15 residues. Trimming removed 6 bases from V and 5 bases from J; junction bases left unmatched: 11. CDR3 protein: CASRWSGGRGETQYF. CDR3 coding DNA: TGTGCCAGCAGATGGAGCGGGGGCCGCGGGGAGACCCAGTACTTC.

CDR3 amino acids: CASSPPRPQGSETQYF. CDR3 nucleotides: TGTGCCAGCAGCCCGCCCCGGCCACAGGGGTCGGAGACCCAGTACTTC. The chain recombines TRBV7-8 with TRBJ2-5; 7 bases map to TRBD1. Germline loops: CDR1 SGHVS, CDR2 FQNEAQ. The CDR3 extends over 16 amino acids. The V segment lost 5 bases and the J segment 5 bases; nucleotides outside the gene matches: 14.